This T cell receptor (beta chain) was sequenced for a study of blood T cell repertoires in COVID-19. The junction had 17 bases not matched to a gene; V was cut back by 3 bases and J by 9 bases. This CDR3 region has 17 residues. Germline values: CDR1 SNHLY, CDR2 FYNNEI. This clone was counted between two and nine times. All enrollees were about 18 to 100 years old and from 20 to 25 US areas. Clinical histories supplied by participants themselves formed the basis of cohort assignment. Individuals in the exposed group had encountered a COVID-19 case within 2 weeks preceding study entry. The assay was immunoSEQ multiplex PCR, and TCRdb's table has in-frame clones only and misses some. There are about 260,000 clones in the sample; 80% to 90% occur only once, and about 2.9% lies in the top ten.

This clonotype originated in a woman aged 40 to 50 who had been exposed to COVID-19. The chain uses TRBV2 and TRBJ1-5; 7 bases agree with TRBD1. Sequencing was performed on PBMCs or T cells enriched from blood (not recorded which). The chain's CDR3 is CASSEAYWTGPRGPQHF. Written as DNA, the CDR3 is TGTGCCAGCAGTGAGGCTTATTGGACAGGCCCACGGGGGCCCCAGCATTTT.